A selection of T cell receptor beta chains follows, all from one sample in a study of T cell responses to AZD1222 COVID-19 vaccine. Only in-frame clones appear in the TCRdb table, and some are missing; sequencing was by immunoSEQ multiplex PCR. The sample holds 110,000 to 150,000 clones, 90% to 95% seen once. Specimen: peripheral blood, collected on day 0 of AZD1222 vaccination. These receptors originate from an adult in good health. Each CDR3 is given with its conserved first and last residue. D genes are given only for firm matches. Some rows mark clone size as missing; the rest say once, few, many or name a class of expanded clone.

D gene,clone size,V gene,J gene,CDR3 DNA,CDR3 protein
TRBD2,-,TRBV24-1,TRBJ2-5,TGTGCCACCAGTGATTTGGCCCCGGGACTAGCGGGAGGGAGGACCCAAGAGACCCAGTACTTC,CATSDLAPGLAGGRTQETQYF
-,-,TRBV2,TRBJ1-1,TGTGCCAGCACCCGGAGCCCCGGAGGAATCTTTAGGAACACTGAAGCTTTCTTT,CASTRSPGGIFRNTEAFF
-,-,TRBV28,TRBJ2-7,TGTGCCAGCAGTTTAGGGGGGAACGAGCAGTACTTC,CASSLGGNEQYF
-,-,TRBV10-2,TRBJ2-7,TGCGCCAGCAATCTCTACGAGCAGTACTTC,CASNLYEQYF
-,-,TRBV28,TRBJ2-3,TGTGCCAGCACTAACCTAGGGGGCGGGGCGGGAGATACGCAGTATTTT,CASTNLGGGAGDTQYF
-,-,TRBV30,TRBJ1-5,TGTGCCTGGAGTGTACAGGGTGGGGGCAATCAGCCCCAGCATTTT,CAWSVQGGGNQPQHF
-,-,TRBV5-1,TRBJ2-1,TGCGCCAGCATCCGGGACCTCAACGACAATGAGCAGTTCTTC,CASIRDLNDNEQFF
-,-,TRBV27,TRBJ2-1,TGTGCCAGCAGCGGGGGATTCCACAATGAGCAGTTCTTC,CASSGGFHNEQFF
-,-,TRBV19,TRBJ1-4,TGTGCCAGTAGTATTTCCGGACAAGAAAAACTGTTTTTT,CASSISGQEKLFF
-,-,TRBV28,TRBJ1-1,TGTGCCAGCAGTTTATATGGGGGCAACGCTTTCTTT,CASSLYGGNAFF
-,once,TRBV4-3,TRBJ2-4,TGCGCCAGCAGCCAAGAAGGGGTCGGCAAAAACATTCAGTACTTC,CASSQEGVGKNIQYF
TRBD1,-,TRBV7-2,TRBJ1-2,TGTGCCAGCAGCTTAGGGGCAGGGGGCAACTATGGCTACACCTTC,CASSLGAGGNYGYTF
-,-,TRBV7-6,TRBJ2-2,TGTGCCAGCAGCTTAGGGTCCGAGACCGGGGAGCTGTTTTTT,CASSLGSETGELFF
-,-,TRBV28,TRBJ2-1,TGTGCCAGCAGTTTTGCGGACACAGGTTACAATGAGCAGTTCTTC,CASSFADTGYNEQFF
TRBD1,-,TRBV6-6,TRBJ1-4,TGTGCCACGGGCAGGGGGGAAAAACTGTTTTTT,CATGRGEKLFF
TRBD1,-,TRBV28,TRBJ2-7,TGTGCCAGCAGTTCTCCGGGACAGGGGTTTAACGAGCAGTACTTC,CASSSPGQGFNEQYF
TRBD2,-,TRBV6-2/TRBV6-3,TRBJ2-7,TGTGCCAGCAGCAACCTAGCGGGAGGGCCCTCCGAGCAGTACTTC,CASSNLAGGPSEQYF
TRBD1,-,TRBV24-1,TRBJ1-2,TGTGCCACCAGTGATTGGGACAGGAGTGGCTACACCTTC,CATSDWDRSGYTF
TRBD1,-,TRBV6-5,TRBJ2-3,TGTGCCAGCAGCATGTTGGGGACAGGGGTAGATACGCAGTATTTT,CASSMLGTGVDTQYF
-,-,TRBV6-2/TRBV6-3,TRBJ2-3,TGTGCCAGCAGTTATAATCTTGGGGGAGTCAAGAACACAGATACGCAGTATTTT,CASSYNLGGVKNTDTQYF
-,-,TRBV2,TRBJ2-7,TGTGCCAGCAGAGTCGGACTTTCCTACGAGCAGTACTTC,CASRVGLSYEQYF
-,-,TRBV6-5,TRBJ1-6,TGTGCCAGCGGACGGGACACTTCACCCCTCCACTTT,CASGRDTSPLHF
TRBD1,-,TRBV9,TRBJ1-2,TGTGCCAGCAGCCCCCGACAGGGACGTGGCTACACCTTC,CASSPRQGRGYTF
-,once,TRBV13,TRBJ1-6,TGTGCCAGCAGCACCCGGAATTCACCCCTCCACTTT,CASSTRNSPLHF
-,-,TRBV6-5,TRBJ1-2,TGTGCCAGCAGTCCCCGGGGGGGAAACTATGGCTACACCTTC,CASSPRGGNYGYTF
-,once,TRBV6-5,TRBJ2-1,TGTGCCAGCAGTTACGGTGGAAGCCCGTGGGATGAGCAGTTCTTC,CASSYGGSPWDEQFF
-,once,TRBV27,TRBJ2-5,TGTGCCAGCAGTTTAGACAGAAACCAAGAGACCCAGTACTTC,CASSLDRNQETQYF
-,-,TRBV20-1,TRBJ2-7,TGCAGTGTGCCCGGGGGCAAGCAGCAGTACTTC,CSVPGGKQQYF